The 16 T cell receptor beta chains below come from one sample, sequenced in a study of blood T cell repertoires in COVID-19. Sequenced by immunoSEQ multiplex PCR; TCRdb stores in-frame clones only, minus some. The repertoire holds about 240,000 clones, with around 90% as singletons. Sequenced sample: PBMCs or T cells enriched from blood (not recorded which). These receptors came from a woman in her twenties or thirties with acute COVID-19.

The chain has TRBV19 and TRBJ2-3; D unclear. This CDR3 has 13 amino acids. V was shortened by 0 bases and J by 4 bases, with 5 bases between the two germline ends. Germline loops: CDR1 LNHDA, CDR2 SQIVND (reference sequence). The CDR3 loop is CASSIDLSDTQYF. The CDR3 DNA is TGTGCCAGTAGTATAGATCTTTCAGATACGCAGTATTTT.

The chain combines TRBV6-2 or TRBV6-3 with TRBJ2-3; 8 positions match TRBD1. The CDR3 runs 16 residues. V shed 2 bases, J shed 5 bases, and the junction held 9 bases outside the gene matches. Germline loops: CDR1 MNHEY, CDR2 SVGEGT. The CDR3 protein is CASSYTPQGALDTQYF. CDR3 sequence (DNA): TGTGCCAGCAGTTACACCCCTCAGGGGGCCCTAGATACGCAGTATTTT.

CDR3 sequence (DNA): TGTGCCATCAGTGCGAACAGGGTAAACACTGAAGCTTTCTTT. This gives the protein CAISANRVNTEAFF. The V and J genes are TRBV10-3 and TRBJ1-1, with a weak D call TRBD1 (6 bases). Trimming took 4 bases from V and 2 from J, leaving 11 bases between them. From germline, CDR1 is ENHRY and CDR2 SYGVKD. The CDR3 covers 14 residues.

This chain uses TRBV3-1 (or the pseudogene TRBV3-2) with TRBJ2-7; TRBD2 is a possible D gene (5 bases). The CDR3 contains 12 residues. CDR1 and CDR2 (germline): LGHDT, YNNKEL (reference sequence). V was shortened by 6 bases and J by 2 bases, with 8 bases between the two germline ends. CDR3 nucleotides: TGTGCCAGCAGTGGCGGGCCCTACGAGCAGTACTTC. Translating gives CASSGGPYEQYF.

This chain uses TRBV15 with TRBJ2-5; tentatively, D is TRBD2 (7 bases). CDR3 size: 15 residues. The V and J ends lost 3 bases and 7 bases respectively, with 18 bases between them. Germline CDR1 LNHNV, CDR2 YYDKDF (reference sequence). The CDR3 DNA is TGTGCCACCAGCAGGGGTGGGGGGGCTTTCGCGACCCAGTACTTC. This codes for CATSRGGGAFATQYF.

The CDR3 sequence: CASSEPIQGDYSPLHF. The CDR3 nucleotides are TGTGCCAGCAGTGAACCCATACAGGGGGACTATTCACCCCTCCACTTT. The chain recombines TRBV6-1 with TRBJ1-6, with TRBD1 matching 8 bases. The ends lost 2 bases at V and 8 bases at J; junction bases unmatched: 8. The CDR3 runs to 16 residues. Looked up from germline, CDR1 is MNHNS and CDR2 is SASEGT.

This clone was recorded only once. The chain uses TRBV7-9 and TRBJ2-1; D possibly corresponds to TRBD2 (7 bases). Germline V gene sequence: CDR1 SEHNR, CDR2 FQNEAQ (reference sequence). There are 15 residues in the CDR3. V was shortened by 5 bases and J by 0 bases, with 11 bases between the two germline ends. This CDR3 is CASSLRGGSYNEQFF. CDR3 nucleotide sequence: TGTGCCAGCAGCCTAAGGGGGGGCTCCTACAATGAGCAGTTCTTC.

J is TRBJ1-6 and V is TRBV3-1 (or the pseudogene TRBV3-2); a weak D match, TRBD1 (6 bases). The CDR3 contains 13 residues. Between the trimmed V and J ends, which lost 1 base and 9 bases, there was a span of 7 bases. Germline values: CDR1 LGHDT, CDR2 YNNKEL (reference sequence). CDR3 nucleotide sequence: TGTGCCAGCAGCCAAGCAGGGGTTTCACCCCTCCACTTT. It codes for CASSQAGVSPLHF.

This clone was observed a few times. V is TRBV5-1 and J is TRBJ1-2; 9 bases agree with TRBD1. CDR3 length: 13 residues. CDR1 and CDR2 from the germline V gene are SGHRS and YFSETQ. V was clipped by 3 bases and J by 13 bases; unmatched bases: 10. CDR3 in amino acids: CASSSGQGLFSTF. The DNA of the CDR3 is TGCGCCAGCAGCTCGGGACAGGGACTCTTCAGCACCTTC.

The J gene is TRBJ2-2, the V gene TRBV2; D unclear. Trimming took 7 bases from V and 6 from J, leaving 18 bases between them. Germline V lookup: CDR1 SNHLY, CDR2 FYNNEI. The CDR3 covers 15 residues. The CDR3, as DNA: TGTGCCAGCACGCTACAAACCCAGGTCCCCGGGGAGCTGTTTTTT. Amino acid sequence: CASTLQTQVPGELFF.

This clone has ten or more counts. V usage is TRBV19 and J usage is TRBJ2-7; 10 bases agree with TRBD1. Losses at the gene ends were 1 base for V and 0 bases for J; bases not matched to a gene: 0. CDR3 length: 15 amino acids. Germline CDR1 LNHDA, CDR2 SQIVND (reference sequence). The CDR3 here is CASSIGTGGSYEQYF. In DNA form, the CDR3 reads TGTGCCAGTAGTATAGGGACAGGGGGCTCCTACGAGCAGTACTTC.

This clone was recorded a few times. The chain combines TRBV6-5 with TRBJ2-7, with D uncertain. The germline gives CDR1 MNHEY, CDR2 SVGAGI. This CDR3 comprises 14 residues. The V end lost 2 bases, the J end lost 0 bases, and 8 bases lay between the germline ends. The CDR3 sequence is CASSYGQSSYEQYF. For the CDR3, the DNA is TGTGCCAGCAGTTACGGGCAGAGCTCCTACGAGCAGTACTTC.

The chain is built from TRBV7-9 and TRBJ1-1; D is perhaps TRBD1 (6 bases). Germline CDR1 is SEHNR and CDR2 is FQNEAQ (reference sequence). CDR3 length equals 13 residues. V lost 4 bases and J 6 bases, leaving 12 bases between the germline ends. The CDR3 DNA reads TGTGCCAGCAGCTCGCCACAGGGATCTGAAGCTTTCTTT. This translates into CASSSPQGSEAFF.

The J gene is TRBJ2-2, the V gene TRBV5-1; D may be TRBD1 (7 bases). The V end was cut by 7 bases, the J end by 7 bases, with 23 bases between. In germline, CDR1 is SGHRS, CDR2 YFSETQ. CDR3 length: 16 amino acids. CDR3: CASVSQGGSAFGELFF. The CDR3 nucleotides are TGCGCCAGCGTATCCCAGGGGGGTAGCGCCTTCGGGGAGCTGTTTTTT.

The V and J genes are TRBV5-5 and TRBJ2-7; 8 nucleotides match TRBD2. J was trimmed by 2 bases and V by 0 bases; bases with no gene match: 4. The CDR3 is 15 amino acids. Germline V gene sequence: CDR1 SGHKS, CDR2 YYEKEE (reference sequence). The CDR3 DNA is TGTGCCAGCAGCTTGGATTTTAGCGGGGCCTACGAGCAGTACTTC. Its translation: CASSLDFSGAYEQYF.

CDR3 sequence: CASSQRRLADTQYF. DNA for the CDR3: TGCGCCAGCAGCCAGCGGAGACTAGCCGATACGCAGTATTTT. The gene calls are TRBV4-3 and TRBJ2-3, with 7 bases lining up with TRBD2. With V trimmed by 3 bases and J by 6 bases, 6 bases remained unmatched. Per the germline V gene, CDR1 is LGHNA and CDR2 is YSLEER. This CDR3 is 14 amino acids long.